Sequencing of this T cell receptor beta chain was carried out in a study of T cell repertoires in cytomegalovirus infection. Across the whole study: Indicated by public TCR beta signatures were CMV infection and matching HLA type.

The J segment lost 5 bases and the V segment lost 7 bases, leaving 7 bases of the junction unmatched. The CDR3 spans 14 residues. This clonotype was seen a few times. Its specificity is not known. TCRdb passed the reads through MiXCR, listing each CDR3 protein once. The table lists some 590,000 distinct CDR3 sequences, around 40% of them singletons. The origin of this receptor is a human donor in good health (CMV status not recorded). Some clones in this sample may be carry-over from other donors' samples. Specimen: cultured PBMCs, collected from culture after CMV antigen stimulation. The chain is built from TRBV12-3 or TRBV12-4 and TRBJ2-2; TRBD2 agrees at 7 bases. The CDR3 is CASTIAGPTGELFF. In DNA form, the CDR3 reads TGTGCCAGCACCATAGCGGGTCCAACCGGGGAGCTGTTTTTT.